This TCR beta chain was identified in a study of T cell clonality in common variable immunodeficiency. Per germline, CDR1 MNHNS and CDR2 SASEGT. V lost 3 bases, J lost 7 bases, and 10 bases lay in between. CDR3 length: 13 residues. Heparinized whole blood, roughly 4.5 to 9 ml, came from each donor. Equal genomic DNA amounts from CVID and control samples were sequenced. Assay used: immunoSEQ multiplex PCR; TCRdb lists only in-frame clones, some missing. This sample has 30,000 to 40,000 clones, each found more than once. There are many counts of this clone. Read data end 3 residues before the CDR3 end; the end is taken from the germline J gene.

Sequenced: peripheral blood mononuclear cells. This receptor was identified in a person aged 18-70 years in good health. The rearrangement joins TRBV6-1 to TRBJ1-5, with D perhaps matching TRBD1 (6 bases). The DNA read from the CDR3 is TGTGCCAGCAGTGATGGGGGCTTACAGCCC. Protein product: CASSDGGLQP. In full, the CDR3 reads CASSDGGLQPQHF.